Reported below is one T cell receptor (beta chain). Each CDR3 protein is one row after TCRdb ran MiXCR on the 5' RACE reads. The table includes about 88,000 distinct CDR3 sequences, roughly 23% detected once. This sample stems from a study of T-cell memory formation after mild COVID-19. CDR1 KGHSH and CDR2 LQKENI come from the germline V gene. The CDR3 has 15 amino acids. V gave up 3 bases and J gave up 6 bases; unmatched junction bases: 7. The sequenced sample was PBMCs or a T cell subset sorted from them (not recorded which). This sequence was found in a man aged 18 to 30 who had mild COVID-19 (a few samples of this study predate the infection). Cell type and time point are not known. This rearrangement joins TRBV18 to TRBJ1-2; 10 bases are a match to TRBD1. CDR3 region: CASSPSDRGRNGYTF. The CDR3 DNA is TGTGCCAGCTCACCTTCCGACAGGGGGCGGAATGGCTACACCTTC.